This record covers a single T cell receptor beta chain. The time point: newly diagnosed GD, antithyroid drugs for less than 3 months. PBMC RNA served as the TCR library source. This sample is part of a study of regulatory T cells in long-lasting Graves disease. iRepertoire HTBI primers and Arm-PCR of CDR3 regions built TCR beta libraries. Using its own MiXCR run on the multiplex PCR reads, TCRdb lists one record per CDR3 protein. Among around 480,000 distinct CDR3 sequences listed, about 16% were seen once. This CDR3 comprises 11 residues. CDR1 is SEHNR and CDR2 is FQNEAQ in the germline V gene (reference sequence). Trimming took 5 bases from V and 11 from J, leaving 12 bases between them. The sample also formed part of further work on T cells in Graves' hyperthyroidism and ophthalmopathy.

The gene calls are TRBV7-9 and TRBJ1-1; D gene unclear. Here the sequenced sample was peripheral blood mononuclear cells (PBMCs), taken at new diagnosis, from a patient treated with antithyroid drugs. The receptor was isolated from a woman aged 35-65 years with Graves disease. The CDR3 DNA reads as TGTGCCAGCAGCCGGGGAGCCGCTGCTTTCTTT. It specifies CASSRGAAAFF. Based on the CDR3 plus reference TRBV7-9 and TRBJ1-1, the full variable domain is DTGVSQNPRHKITKRGQNVTFRCDPISEHNRLYWYRQTLGQGPEFLTYFQNEAQLEKSRLLSDRFSAERPKGSFSTLEIQRTEQGDSAMYLCASSRGAAAFFGQGTRLTVV.